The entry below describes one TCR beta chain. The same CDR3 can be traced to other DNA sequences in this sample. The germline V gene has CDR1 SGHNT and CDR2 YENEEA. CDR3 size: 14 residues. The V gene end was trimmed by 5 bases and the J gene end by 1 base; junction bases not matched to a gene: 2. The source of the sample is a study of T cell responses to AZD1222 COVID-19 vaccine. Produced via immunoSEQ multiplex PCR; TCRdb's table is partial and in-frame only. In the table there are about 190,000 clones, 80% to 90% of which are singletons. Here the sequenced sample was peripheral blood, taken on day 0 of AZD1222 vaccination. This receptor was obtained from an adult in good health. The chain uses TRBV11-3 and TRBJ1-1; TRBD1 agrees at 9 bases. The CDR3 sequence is CASSQGQGNTEAFF. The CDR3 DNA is TGTGCCAGCAGCCAGGGACAGGGGAACACTGAAGCTTTCTTT.